This T cell receptor beta chain came from a study of Ad26.COV2.S vaccination and SARS-CoV-2 variants (dated by TCRdb to about 2021). Background on the whole study: Vaccine-arm donors came from COV1001, a multicentre, randomized, double-blind, placebo-controlled phase I-IIa trial of Ad26.COV2.S in healthy adults. Participants in the trial were split at random into five groups of five each, receiving low-dose or high-dose Ad26.COV2.S once or twice, or else placebo on both occasions. A total of roughly 30 samples were included in the TCR-sequenced set, comprising some 20 Ad26.COV2.S vaccine recipients, 5 placebo recipients and 8 SARS-CoV-2 convalescent individuals. Throughout the experiments and outcome assessment, investigators stayed blinded to trial group allocation. Ad26.COV2.S was administered intramuscularly at 5 x 10^10 or 1 x 10^11 viral particles, either as a single shot or as two shots given 56 days apart. The specificity and breadth of SARS-CoV-2-reactive T cell receptors after Ad26.COV2.S vaccination were assessed by TCRbeta repertoire sequencing. The investigation overall reported the following: After vaccination, spike-specific CD8+ and CD4+ T cell responses were reported to show substantial breadth. Comparing responses between vaccine doses or regimens was not something the study was powered to do. The authors noted that the TCR breadth and depth analyses may have underestimated total T cell responses. Comparable non-spike TCR breadth was observed between vaccine and placebo recipients, consistent with only spike being contained in the vaccine. Higher spike-specific TCR breadth was observed in Ad26.COV2.S recipients than in placebo recipients (P = 0.0014).

After removal of 5 bases from V and 5 bases from J, the junction retains 8 bases not matched to a gene. CDR1 and CDR2 are drawn from the germline V gene (reference sequence): SGHAT, FQDESV. From cysteine to phenylalanine, the CDR3 is 16 amino acids long. Only the CDR3 region is kept as DNA, spanning 48 bases read in frame from base 1. In regard to this clone: Its specific antigen is unknown. Base qualities were left out, and no much larger clone turns up one base away.

TCRbeta CDR3 regions were sequenced with the immunoSEQ Assay. After extraction, genomic DNA underwent amplification by bias-controlled multiplex PCR, followed by high-throughput sequencing. As for how the authors treated the data: To quantify the absolute abundance of every unique TCRbeta CDR3 region, sequences were collapsed and filtered. T cell fraction was estimated by normalizing TCRbeta template counts to usable DNA, which was measured by amplifying reference genes present in all nucleated cells. Repertoire TCRs were annotated as SARS-CoV-2-specific by exact matching of V gene, CDR3 amino acid sequence and J gene to a known reactive TCR set. The reference SARS-CoV-2 TCR set was derived from MIRA and filtered for enrichment in COVID-19-positive ImmuneCODE repertoires, a step that removed public or cross-reactive TCRs. Using the MIRA antigens, annotated TCRs were further analysed by specific ORF or by position within an ORF. Breadth was defined as the number of annotated unique rearrangements divided by the total number of unique productive rearrangements, and depth was defined as the summed frequency of the annotated unique rearrangements. Group comparisons of TCR breadth used two-sided Wilcoxon rank-sum tests. As stored in TCRdb, this immuneACCESS dataset retains in-frame rearrangements with V and J assigned. A fraction of the clones does not appear; measured against another copy, unresolved V genes explain less than half of the discrepancy, and the remainder lacks a known reason. D and trimming come from the DNA, and the V and J calls and clone size come from that table. In all, the sample holds some 480,000 clones, and around 85% of those were seen once. Of the sample, about 13% is held by the ten largest clones.

Explained via the paper, the treatment or condition label denotes: roughly 19 received Ad26.COV2.S at low or high dose, single or two shots; five or six received placebo; per-sample allocation not given. Repertoires of vaccine and placebo recipients were sequenced from samples taken on day 63 after the first injection. Cohort 1b enrolled roughly 25 adults aged 18-55 years at a single site in Boston, USA, between 29 July and 7 August 2020. Ad26.COV2.S consisted of a replication-incompetent adenovirus type 26 vector by which a prefusion-stabilized SARS-CoV-2 spike protein from the original Wuhan strain was expressed.

This chain is built from TRBV11-1 and TRBJ2-3, with 12 central nucleotides matching TRBD2. This TCR came from a person between 18 and 59 years old who received the Ad26.COV2.S COVID-19 vaccine or a placebo. The source was peripheral blood, collected in a trial of Ad26.COV2.S vaccine versus placebo. The nucleotide sequence is TGTGCCAGCAGCCGCGCTAGCGGGAGGGCCGTAGATACGCAGTATTTT. Translated, this is CASSRASGRAVDTQYF.